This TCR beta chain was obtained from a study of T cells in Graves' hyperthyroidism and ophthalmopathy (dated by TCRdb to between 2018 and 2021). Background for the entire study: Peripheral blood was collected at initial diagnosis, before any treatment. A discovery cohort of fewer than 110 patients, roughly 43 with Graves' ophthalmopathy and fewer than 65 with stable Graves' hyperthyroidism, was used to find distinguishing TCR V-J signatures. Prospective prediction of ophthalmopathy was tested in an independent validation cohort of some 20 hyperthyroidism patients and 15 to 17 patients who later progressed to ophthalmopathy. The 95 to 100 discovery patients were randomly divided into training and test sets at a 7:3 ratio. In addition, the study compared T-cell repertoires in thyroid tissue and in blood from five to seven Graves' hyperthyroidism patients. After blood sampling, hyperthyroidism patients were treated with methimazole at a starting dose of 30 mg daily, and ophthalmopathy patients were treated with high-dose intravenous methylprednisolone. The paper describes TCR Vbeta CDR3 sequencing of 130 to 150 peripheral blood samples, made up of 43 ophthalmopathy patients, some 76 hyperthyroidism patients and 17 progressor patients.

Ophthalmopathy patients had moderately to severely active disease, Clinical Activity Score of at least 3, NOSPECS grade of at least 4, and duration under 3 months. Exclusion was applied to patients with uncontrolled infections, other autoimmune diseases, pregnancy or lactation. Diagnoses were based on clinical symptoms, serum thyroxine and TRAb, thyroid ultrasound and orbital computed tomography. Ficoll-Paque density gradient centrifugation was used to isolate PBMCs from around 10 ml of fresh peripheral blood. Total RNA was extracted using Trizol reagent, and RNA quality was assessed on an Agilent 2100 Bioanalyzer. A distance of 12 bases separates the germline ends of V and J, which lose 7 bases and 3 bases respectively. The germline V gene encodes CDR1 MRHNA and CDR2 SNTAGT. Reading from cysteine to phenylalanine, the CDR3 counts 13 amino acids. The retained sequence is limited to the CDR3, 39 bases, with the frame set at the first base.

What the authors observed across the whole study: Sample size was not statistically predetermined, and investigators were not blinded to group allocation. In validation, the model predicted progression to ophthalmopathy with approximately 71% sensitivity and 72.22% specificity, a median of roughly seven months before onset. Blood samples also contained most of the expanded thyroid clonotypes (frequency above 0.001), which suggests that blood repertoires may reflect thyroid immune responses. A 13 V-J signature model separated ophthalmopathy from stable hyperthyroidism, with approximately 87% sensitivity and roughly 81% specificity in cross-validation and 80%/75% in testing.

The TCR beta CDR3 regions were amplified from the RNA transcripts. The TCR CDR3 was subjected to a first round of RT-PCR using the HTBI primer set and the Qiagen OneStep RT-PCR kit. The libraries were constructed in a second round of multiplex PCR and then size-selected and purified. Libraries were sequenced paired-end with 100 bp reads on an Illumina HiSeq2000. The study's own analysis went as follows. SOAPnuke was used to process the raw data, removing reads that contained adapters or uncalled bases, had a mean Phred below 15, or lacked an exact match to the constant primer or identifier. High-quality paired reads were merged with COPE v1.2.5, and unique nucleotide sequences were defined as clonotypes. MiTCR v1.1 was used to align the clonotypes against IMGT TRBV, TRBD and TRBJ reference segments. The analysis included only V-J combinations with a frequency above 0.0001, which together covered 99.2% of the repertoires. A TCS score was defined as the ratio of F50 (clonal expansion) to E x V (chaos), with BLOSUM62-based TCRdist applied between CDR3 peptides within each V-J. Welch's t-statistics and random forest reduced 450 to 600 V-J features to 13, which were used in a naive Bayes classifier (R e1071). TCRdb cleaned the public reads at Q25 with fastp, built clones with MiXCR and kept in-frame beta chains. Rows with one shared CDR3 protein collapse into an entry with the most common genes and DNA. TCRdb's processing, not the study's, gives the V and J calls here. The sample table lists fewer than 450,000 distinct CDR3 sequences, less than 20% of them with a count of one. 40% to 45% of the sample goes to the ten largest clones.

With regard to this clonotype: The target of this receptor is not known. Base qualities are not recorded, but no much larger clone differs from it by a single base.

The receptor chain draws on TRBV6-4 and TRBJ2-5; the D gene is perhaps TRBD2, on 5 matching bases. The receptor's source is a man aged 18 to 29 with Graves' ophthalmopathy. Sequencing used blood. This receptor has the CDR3 CASTQMREETQYF. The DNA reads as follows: TGTGCCAGCACCCAGATGAGGGAAGAGACCCAGTACTTC.